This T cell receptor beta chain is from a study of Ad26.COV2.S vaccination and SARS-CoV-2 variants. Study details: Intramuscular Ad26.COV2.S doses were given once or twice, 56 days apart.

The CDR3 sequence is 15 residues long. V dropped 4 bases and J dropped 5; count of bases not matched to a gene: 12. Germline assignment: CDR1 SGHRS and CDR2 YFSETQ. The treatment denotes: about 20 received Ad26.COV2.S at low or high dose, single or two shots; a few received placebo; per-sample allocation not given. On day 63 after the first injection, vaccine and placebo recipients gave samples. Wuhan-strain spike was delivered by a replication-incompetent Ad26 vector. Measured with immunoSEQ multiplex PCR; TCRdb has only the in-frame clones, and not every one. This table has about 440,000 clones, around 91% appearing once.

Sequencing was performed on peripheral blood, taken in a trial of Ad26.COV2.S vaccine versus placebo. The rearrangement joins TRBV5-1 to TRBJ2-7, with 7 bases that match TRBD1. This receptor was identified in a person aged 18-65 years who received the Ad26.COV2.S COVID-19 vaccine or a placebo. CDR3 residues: CASSTLDRLSDEQYF. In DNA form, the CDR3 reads TGCGCCAGCAGCACTTTGGACAGGCTCTCTGACGAGCAGTACTTC. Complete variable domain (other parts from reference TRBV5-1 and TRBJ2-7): KAGVTQTPRYLIKTRGQQVTLSCSPISGHRSVSWYQQTPGQGLQFLFEYFSETQRNKGNFPGRFSGRQFSNSRSEMNVSTLELGDSALYLCASSTLDRLSDEQYFGPGTRLTVT.